Below are 14 T cell receptor beta chains sequenced from a single sample in a study of CXCR4 blockade with PD-1 therapy in pancreatic cancer. The method was immunoSEQ multiplex PCR; TCRdb's version includes in-frame clones alone and lacks a portion of them. Of roughly 840 clones listed, roughly 39% are singletons. Source material: tumor tissue. The receptor source for this set is a human donor with pancreatic ductal adenocarcinoma.

This clone was found a few times. The J gene is TRBJ1-4, the V gene TRBV6-7; maybe TRBD1 (6 bases). TRBV6-7 is sorted into the ORF group, with uncertain function. V was pared by 8 bases and J by 8 bases, with 18 bases between. The CDR3 has 14 residues. DNA for the CDR3: TGTGCCAGCCGGGGGGGCAGGTCGAGGGAAAAACTGTTTTTT. As protein: CASRGGRSREKLFF.

This clone was picked up a small number of times. Written as DNA, the CDR3 is TGTGCCAGCAGCTTAATTAGCGGGAGCACAGATACGCAGTATTTT. Its protein is CASSLISGSTDTQYF. The chain recombines TRBV11-3 with TRBJ2-3; 7 nucleotides agree with TRBD2. Trimming removed 2 bases from V and 0 bases from J; junction bases left unmatched: 2. Germline CDR1 and CDR2: SGHNT and YENEEA. This CDR3 has 15 amino acids.

The table lists this clone with a few counts. The V call is TRBV9, the J call TRBJ1-1, with D hard to call. V lost 5 bases and J lost 3, with 17 bases in between. Germline assignment: CDR1 SGDLS and CDR2 YYNGEE. This CDR3 spans 15 amino acids. The DNA of the CDR3 is TGTGCCAGCAGTGAGTATCTGGGTTCGTACACTGAAGCTTTCTTT. This translates into CASSEYLGSYTEAFF.

This clone was picked up one time. V and J are TRBV5-1 and TRBJ1-1; D not certain. This CDR3 is built from 16 residues. Germline V gives CDR1 SGHRS, CDR2 YFSETQ. Trimming removed 2 bases from V and 3 bases from J, with 17 bases in between. The CDR3 here is CASSFGIQTRDTEAFF. The CDR3 DNA sequence: TGCGCCAGCAGCTTTGGCATACAGACAAGGGACACTGAAGCTTTCTTT.

This clone was counted a few times. The V call is TRBV28, the J call TRBJ2-6; D is perhaps TRBD2 (7 bases). The CDR3 contains 14 residues. Trimming took 10 bases from V and 2 from J, leaving 12 bases between them. Per germline, CDR1 MDHEN and CDR2 SYDVKM. CDR3 nucleotides: TGTGCCACTGGGGGGGCGGCTGGGGCCAACGTCCTGACTTTC. Protein: CATGGAAGANVLTF.

The CDR3 nucleotides are TGTGCCACCAGGGGGACCTTGAATGAAAAACTGTTTTTT. Translating it yields CATRGTLNEKLFF. The chain couples TRBV19 to TRBJ1-4; 7 bases match TRBD1. V lost 10 bases, J lost 5 bases, and 7 bases stayed unmatched. The germline gives CDR1 LNHDA, CDR2 SQIVND (reference sequence). This CDR3 comprises 13 residues.

The chain couples TRBV28 to TRBJ1-2; a weak D match, TRBD1 (5 bases). V was cut by 5 bases and J by 4 bases, with 14 bases left in between. Germline CDR1 MDHEN, CDR2 SYDVKM. The CDR3 length is 14 residues. CDR3: CASSLQVNGYGYTF. The CDR3 coding sequence is TGTGCCAGCAGTCTACAGGTTAACGGCTATGGCTACACCTTC.

Written as DNA, the CDR3 is TGTGCCAGCAGTGAATTTGGGGGTCCTACTGAAGCTTTCTTT. As protein: CASSEFGGPTEAFF. The gene calls are TRBV25-1 and TRBJ1-1, with D perhaps matching TRBD1 (5 bases). Germline CDR1 reads MGHDK; CDR2 reads SYGVNS. The CDR3 loop spans 14 amino acids. V lost 1 base and J lost 5, with 11 bases in between.

This chain joins TRBV19 and TRBJ1-2; D uncertain. The V gene's germline CDR1 is LNHDA and CDR2 SQIVND (reference sequence). This CDR3 contains 13 residues. Trimming stripped 3 bases from V and 3 bases from J, with 8 bases between. The DNA for the CDR3 is TGTGCCAGTAGTATTGAGGCCCACTATGGCTACACCTTC. Translation gives CASSIEAHYGYTF. The full variable domain, with the rest looked up from reference TRBV19 and TRBJ1-2, is DGGITQSPKYLFRKEGQNVTLSCEQNLNHDAMYWYRQDPGQGLRLIYYSQIVNDFQKGDIAEGYSVSREKKESFPLTVTSAQKNPTAFYLCASSIEAHYGYTFGSGTRLTVV.

The rearrangement links TRBV6-8 to TRBJ2-7; 8 bases are a match to TRBD2. Germline CDR1 MNHGY, CDR2 SAAAGT. The V and J ends lost 6 bases and 0 bases, in that order; junction bases with no gene match: 10. CDR3 length: 16 amino acids. This chain's CDR3 is CASSMALAGLSYEQYF. Here the CDR3 DNA reads TGTGCCAGCAGCATGGCGCTAGCGGGCCTCTCCTACGAGCAGTACTTC.

The chain couples TRBV29-1 to TRBJ1-1; TRBD1 aligns across 7 bases. Trimming at V came to 5 bases and at J to 1 base, leaving 4 bases not matched to a gene. CDR1 and CDR2 (germline): SQVTM, ANQGSEA. The CDR3 has 13 residues. The CDR3: CSVRPGGNTEAFF. The CDR3 coding sequence is TGCAGCGTTCGCCCAGGGGGGAACACTGAAGCTTTCTTT.

The table lists this clone with a few counts. The chain joins TRBV4-1 to TRBJ1-2; the D is unclear. The V gene lost 0 bases and the J gene lost 7 bases, with 12 bases spanning the gap. The CDR3 contains 14 residues. Germline values: CDR1 MGHRA, CDR2 YSYEKL. CDR3 amino acids: CASSQEILVSGYTF. The CDR3 coding sequence is TGCGCCAGCAGCCAAGAGATTTTAGTTTCTGGCTACACCTTC.

The V gene is TRBV19, the J gene TRBJ1-2; 9 positions agree with TRBD1. V was pared by 5 bases and J by 2 bases, with 3 bases of the junction left unmatched. Germline-derived CDR1 and CDR2 are LNHDA and SQIVND (reference sequence). The CDR3 covers 14 residues. CDR3 sequence: CASSWDRDNYGYTF. CDR3 nucleotides: TGTGCCAGTAGTTGGGACAGGGACAACTATGGCTACACCTTC.

In this sample, this clone is large. The chain carries TRBV6-8 and TRBJ1-4; D unclear. Germline CDR1 and CDR2: MNHGY and SAAAGT. V was trimmed by 8 bases and J by 0 bases, leaving 19 bases between them. CDR3 length: 17 residues. For the CDR3, the DNA is TGTGCCAGCGGACGGTCAAAAGGATCTGCAACTAATGAAAAACTGTTTTTT. The encoded protein is CASGRSKGSATNEKLFF.